The 31 T cell receptor beta chains reported below all come from one sample, sequenced in a study of blood T cells in healthy people across ages. Then a second PCR, running roughly 6 to 11 cycles, was carried out with a sample-barcoded 5' primer and a J-beta primer mix. MiXCR was run by TCRdb on the 5' RACE reads, yielding one entry per CDR3 protein. The sample lists over 1.5 million distinct CDR3 sequences; around 48% were seen once. The specimen sequenced was blood. These receptors were obtained from a woman in her thirties or forties in good health.

The rearrangement joins TRBV4-3 to TRBJ2-1; TRBD2 agrees at 7 bases. The junction had 19 bases not matched to a gene; V was cut back by 4 bases and J by 10 bases. Germline V gene sequence: CDR1 LGHNA, CDR2 YSLEER. The CDR3 is 17 amino acids. The CDR3 bases are TGCGCCAGCAGCCTATCCCCAGCGGGGACCTCTCAGATAGAGCAGTTCTTC. Translated: CASSLSPAGTSQIEQFF.

This rearrangement joins TRBV2 to TRBJ2-3; the match to TRBD1 covers 10 bases. The CDR3 extends over 12 amino acids. After removal of 6 bases from V and 14 bases from J, the junction contained 8 bases not matched to a gene. Germline V gene lookup returns CDR1 SNHLY and CDR2 FYNNEI. The CDR3 region has the DNA TGTGCCAGCAGCACCGGGACAGGGGCACGGTATTTT. It yields the protein CASSTGTGARYF.

The chain is built from TRBV29-1 and TRBJ2-7; D might be TRBD1 (6 bases). V shed 3 bases and J shed 7 bases, with 16 bases lying between them. Germline CDR1 reads SQVTM; CDR2 reads ANQGSEA. The CDR3 sequence is 13 residues long. Here the CDR3 DNA reads TGCAGCGTTGAGGGTCCGGGACAAGGGGAGCAGTACTTC. Translating gives CSVEGPGQGEQYF.

The chain joins TRBV6-6 to TRBJ2-7; 9 bases are a match to TRBD1. The CDR3 is 15 residues long. Trimming removed 6 bases from V and 3 bases from J; junction bases left unmatched: 9. Germline loops: CDR1 MNHNY, CDR2 SVGAGI (reference sequence). The CDR3 is CASRSEQGAYYEQYF. The CDR3 region has the DNA TGTGCCAGCAGGTCCGAACAGGGGGCTTACTACGAGCAGTACTTC.

The chain couples TRBV18 to TRBJ2-7; tentatively, D is TRBD2 (5 bases). The tail of the sequence fits TRBJ2-5 better, so the J call may be wrong. CDR3 size: 12 residues. In germline, CDR1 is KGHSH, CDR2 LQKENI. In DNA form, the CDR3 reads TGTGCCAGCTCACCAGACGGGAAGACCCAGTACTTC. Residues: CASSPDGKTQYF.

This chain joins TRBV2 and TRBJ2-5, with D perhaps matching TRBD1 (5 bases). The J call could be wrong; TRBJ2-7 is a better fit for the DNA end. This CDR3 spans 14 amino acids. Looked up from germline, CDR1 is SNHLY and CDR2 is FYNNEI. CDR3 sequence reads: CASSETRASNEQYF. In nucleotides, the CDR3 is TGTGCCAGCAGTGAAACCAGGGCAAGTAACGAGCAGTACTTC.

V gene TRBV25-1 combines with J gene TRBJ2-3; unclear D gene. The CDR3 is made up of 13 amino acids. V dropped 4 bases and J dropped 2 bases, with 7 bases sitting between them. The germline V gene has CDR1 MGHDK and CDR2 SYGVNS. The CDR3 sequence is CASSATDTDTQYF. The CDR3 DNA is TGTGCCAGCAGTGCTACTGACACAGATACGCAGTATTTT.

In its sample, this clonotype was seen a few times. The rearrangement links TRBV15 to TRBJ2-7; D gene uncertain. The better agreement between TRBJ2-5 and the DNA end casts doubt on the J call. This CDR3 is built from 13 residues. Germline V gene sequence: CDR1 LNHNV, CDR2 YYDKDF (reference sequence). CDR3 DNA: TGTGCCACCAGCAGAGACAGTCTAGGGACCCAGTACTTC. The encoded protein is CATSRDSLGTQYF.

This clonotype was detected only once. The rearrangement links TRBV4-3 to TRBJ2-1; TRBD1 matches 7 bases. The J call may be incorrect, as the DNA end agrees better with TRBJ2-7. CDR1 and CDR2 (germline): LGHNA, YSLEER. The CDR3 contains 19 residues. The CDR3 here is CASSQKAHRDSSSYNEQYF. CDR3 bases: TGCGCCAGCAGCCAAAAGGCACACCGGGACAGCAGCTCCTACAATGAGCAGTACTTC.

This clonotype showed up just a few times. This sequence joins TRBV27 and TRBJ1-5; D gene ambiguous. Trimming removed 2 bases at V and 7 bases at J, with 9 bases between. The CDR3 has 13 residues. Germline V CDR1 and CDR2: MNHEY, SMNVEV (reference sequence). CDR3 amino acids: CASSLGFSQPQHF. CDR3 nucleotides: TGTGCCAGCAGTTTAGGGTTTTCCCAGCCCCAGCATTTT.

The rearrangement joins TRBV20-1 to TRBJ2-5; the D gene is possibly TRBD1 (6 bases). V was cut by 6 bases and J by 3 bases, with 17 bases left in between. Germline V gives CDR1 DFQATT, CDR2 SNEGSKA (reference sequence). CDR3 length: 14 amino acids. The CDR3 nucleotides are TGCAGTGCGCATACACAGGGTGTCAAAGAGACCCAGTACTTC. Protein product: CSAHTQGVKETQYF.

Comment on this clonotype: It may be a read error: a sequence one base away is much more abundant. The chain recombines TRBV7-2 with TRBJ2-3, with D possibly TRBD2 on 6 matching bases. This CDR3 is built from 13 residues. The V gene's germline CDR1 is SGHTA and CDR2 FQGNSA. The CDR3 reads CASRPGVSDTRYF. CDR3 bases: TGTGCCAGCAGACCGGGGGTTTCAGATACGCGGTATTTT.

This clonotype was picked up one time. V usage is TRBV28 and J usage is TRBJ1-4; D uncertain. V lost 7 bases to trimming and J lost 1 base, with 13 bases between them. The germline V gene has CDR1 MDHEN and CDR2 SYDVKM. CDR3 length equals 15 residues. The CDR3 region has the DNA TGTGCCAGCACCACCGTACCTAGAACTAATGAAAAACTGTTTTTT. This gives the protein CASTTVPRTNEKLFF. The whole variable domain, filled in from reference TRBV28 and TRBJ1-4, reads DVKVTQSSRYLVKRTGEKVFLECVQDMDHENMFWYRQDPGLGLRLIYFSYDVKMKEKGDIPEGYSVSREKKERFSLILESASTNQTSMYLCASTTVPRTNEKLFFGSGTQLSVL.

This chain connects TRBV7-2 to TRBJ1-1; unclear D gene. V gave up 0 bases and J gave up 4 bases, with 9 bases separating them. The germline CDR1 and CDR2 sequences are SGHTA and FQGNSA. This CDR3 has 14 residues. CDR3 amino acids: CASSLAHLTTEAFF. CDR3 coding DNA: TGTGCCAGCAGCTTAGCCCATCTAACCACTGAAGCTTTCTTT.

The CDR3 here is CSAREIYGYTF. Here the CDR3 DNA reads TGCAGTGCTAGAGAAATCTATGGCTACACCTTC. V and J are TRBV20-1 and TRBJ1-2, with D hard to call. This CDR3 has 11 amino acids. The V gene's germline CDR1 is DFQATT and CDR2 SNEGSKA (reference sequence). V lost 0 bases and J 4 bases, leaving 3 bases between the germline ends.

This clonotype was counted a few times. The CDR3 DNA reads as TGTGCCAGCAGCTTTCGACTAGCTCATGTGGATACGCAGTATTTT. It specifies CASSFRLAHVDTQYF. The chain links TRBV7-2 to TRBJ2-3; 7 positions agree with TRBD2. The CDR3 has 15 residues. Germline values: CDR1 SGHTA, CDR2 FQGNSA. The V gene end was trimmed by 3 bases and the J gene end by 6 bases; junction bases not matched to a gene: 9.

The chain is built from TRBV6-6 and TRBJ2-3, with a tentative D call TRBD1 (6 bases). V gave up 6 bases and J gave up 0 bases, with 16 bases separating them. The CDR3 loop spans 16 amino acids. Germline V gives CDR1 MNHNY, CDR2 SVGAGI (reference sequence). CDR3 sequence (DNA): TGTGCCAGCAGGCCCTTGGGACACCGAAGCACAGATACGCAGTATTTT. Encoded protein: CASRPLGHRSTDTQYF.

This chain uses TRBV28 with TRBJ1-2; 8 nucleotides line up with TRBD1. CDR3 length: 14 residues. In germline, CDR1 is MDHEN, CDR2 SYDVKM. V shed 9 bases and J 6 bases; nucleotides not matched to a gene: 12. The chain's CDR3 is CASSFPGTGDGYTF. The CDR3 coding sequence is TGTGCCAGTTCGTTTCCAGGGACAGGAGATGGCTACACCTTC.

This chain connects TRBV12-3 or TRBV12-4 to TRBJ2-5; perhaps TRBD2 as D (6 bases). The closer fit of TRBJ2-7 to the DNA end suggests the J call may be wrong. The CDR3 has 13 residues. The CDR3 region has the DNA TGTGCCAGTAACCGCGGGGTCGGCTACGAGCAGTACTTC. This codes for CASNRGVGYEQYF.

This clonotype was seen only once. The gene calls are TRBV12-3 or TRBV12-4 and TRBJ1-2; no clear D. With 8 bases removed from V and 0 bases from J, the gap between germline ends came to 13 bases. This CDR3 contains 14 residues. The CDR3 DNA reads as TGTGCCAGCCAACCTACGGGGTCTAACTATGGCTACACCTTC. It specifies CASQPTGSNYGYTF.

In its sample, this clonotype was seen once. V and J are TRBV4-1 and TRBJ2-7; 9 bases line up with TRBD1. CDR3 length: 15 residues. V shed 4 bases and J 6 bases; nucleotides not matched to a gene: 10. The germline V gene has CDR1 MGHRA and CDR2 YSYEKL. CDR3 bases: TGCGCCAGCAGCCGGGGACAGGGCCTATCAAGCGAGCAGTACTTC. It specifies CASSRGQGLSSEQYF.

The V gene is TRBV5-1, the J gene TRBJ2-1; no reliable D call. From germline, CDR1 is SGHRS and CDR2 YFSETQ. Trimming removed 2 bases from V and 4 bases from J, with 13 bases in between. This CDR3 has 15 amino acids. The CDR3 bases are TGCGCCAGCAGCTTCCCGCCAGCGCCTTACAATGAGCAGTTCTTC. Translated, it gives CASSFPPAPYNEQFF. Based on the CDR3 plus reference TRBV5-1 and TRBJ2-1, the full variable domain is KAGVTQTPRYLIKTRGQQVTLSCSPISGHRSVSWYQQTPGQGLQFLFEYFSETQRNKGNFPGRFSGRQFSNSRSEMNVSTLELGDSALYLCASSFPPAPYNEQFFGPGTRLTVL.

This clonotype was seen only a few times. CDR3 DNA sequence: TGTGCCAGCAGCTTGGCAGGGGGCGCAAGTGAAAAACTGTTTTTT. This codes for CASSLAGGASEKLFF. The chain links TRBV13 to TRBJ1-4, with 8 positions matching TRBD1. The CDR3 is 15 amino acids. The V segment lost 3 bases and the J segment 7 bases; nucleotides outside the gene matches: 7. The germline V gene encodes CDR1 PRHDT and CDR2 FYEKMQ (reference sequence).

This chain links TRBV6-5 with TRBJ2-3, with D perhaps TRBD2 (5 bases). Per the germline V gene, CDR1 is MNHEY and CDR2 is SVGAGI. The CDR3 has 16 amino acids. Trimming removed 6 bases at V and 0 bases at J, with 16 bases between. In DNA form, the CDR3 reads TGTGCCAGCAGGCCCCCCCGAGGGTCTAGCACAGATACGCAGTATTTT. The encoded protein is CASRPPRGSSTDTQYF.

The chain links TRBV6-1 to TRBJ2-6; 7 nucleotides match TRBD1. The ends lost 7 bases at V and 1 base at J; junction bases unmatched: 10. Per the germline V gene, CDR1 is MNHNS and CDR2 is SASEGT. This CDR3 comprises 17 residues. Here the CDR3 DNA reads TGTGCCAGCATGGAGAGACAGGGTTCGTCTGGGGCCAACGTCCTGACTTTC. It yields the protein CASMERQGSSGANVLTF.

The CDR3 DNA reads as TGTGCCAGCAGCTTACGCAACACAGGGCTGGACTATGGCTACACCTTC. Translated: CASSLRNTGLDYGYTF. The chain employs TRBV7-2 and TRBJ1-2; D is perhaps TRBD1 (6 bases). CDR3 length: 16 amino acids. The germline gives CDR1 SGHTA, CDR2 FQGNSA. The V end was cut by 2 bases, the J end by 3 bases, with 16 bases between.

The rearrangement uses TRBV12-3 or TRBV12-4 and TRBJ2-7; weak D call: TRBD1 (6 bases). The J call may be faulty, since TRBJ2-5 better matches the DNA end. The length of the CDR3 is 15 residues. The CDR3 sequence: CASSPSTGLQETQYF. For the CDR3, the DNA is TGTGCCAGCAGTCCAAGTACAGGGCTTCAGGAGACCCAGTACTTC.

The chain joins TRBV9 to TRBJ2-5; 10 nucleotides match TRBD2. Germline values: CDR1 SGDLS, CDR2 YYNGEE. The V and J ends lost 6 bases and 5 bases, in that order; junction bases with no gene match: 7. CDR3 length equals 14 residues. The DNA of the CDR3 is TGTGCCAGCACCGAAGCGGGGGGGACGGAGACCCAGTACTTC. Its protein is CASTEAGGTETQYF.

This clonotype was found once. The V gene is TRBV7-8, the J gene TRBJ2-2, with no clear D. This CDR3 is built from 14 residues. Trimming pared 7 bases from V and 1 base from J, leaving 10 bases between. Germline V gene sequence: CDR1 SGHVS, CDR2 FQNEAQ. CDR3 nucleotide sequence: TGTGCCAGCATCCGCCCGGGGAACACCGGGGAGCTGTTTTTT. This gives the protein CASIRPGNTGELFF.

V is TRBV15 and J is TRBJ2-5; 10 nucleotides align to TRBD2. V gave up 8 bases and J gave up 1 base; unmatched junction bases: 4. CDR3 length: 14 residues. Germline loops: CDR1 LNHNV, CDR2 YYDKDF (reference sequence). The CDR3 is CATQAGGLQETQYF. The CDR3 bases are TGTGCCACCCAAGCGGGGGGGCTCCAAGAGACCCAGTACTTC. Together with reference TRBV15 and TRBJ2-5, the CDR3 gives the full variable domain: DAMVIQNPRYQVTQFGKPVTLSCSQTLNHNVMYWYQQKSSQAPKLLFHYYDKDFNNEADTPDNFQSRRPNTSFCFLDIRSPGLGDTAMYLCATQAGGLQETQYFGPGTRLLVL.

The chain combines TRBV7-2 with TRBJ2-5; D might be TRBD1 (6 bases). CDR1 is SGHTA and CDR2 is FQGNSA in the germline V gene. The CDR3 has 15 amino acids. Trimming took 5 bases from V and 11 from J, leaving 24 bases between them. CDR3 bases: TGTGCCAGCAGCCGCCCCGGGACAAGGGCCAATGAGCAGTACTTC. Amino acids: CASSRPGTRANEQYF.